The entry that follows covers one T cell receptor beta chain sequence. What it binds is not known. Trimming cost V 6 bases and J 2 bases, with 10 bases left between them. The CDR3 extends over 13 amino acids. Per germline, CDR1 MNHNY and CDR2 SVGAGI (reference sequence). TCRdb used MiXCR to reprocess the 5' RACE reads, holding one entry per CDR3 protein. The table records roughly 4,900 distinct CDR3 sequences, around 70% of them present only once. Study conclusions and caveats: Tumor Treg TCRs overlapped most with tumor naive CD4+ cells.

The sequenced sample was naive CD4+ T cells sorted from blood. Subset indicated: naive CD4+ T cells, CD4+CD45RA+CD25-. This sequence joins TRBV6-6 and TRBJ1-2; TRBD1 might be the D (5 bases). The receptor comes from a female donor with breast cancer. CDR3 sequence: CASSTTGNYGYTF. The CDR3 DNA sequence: TGTGCCAGCAGCACCACAGGAAACTATGGCTACACCTTC.